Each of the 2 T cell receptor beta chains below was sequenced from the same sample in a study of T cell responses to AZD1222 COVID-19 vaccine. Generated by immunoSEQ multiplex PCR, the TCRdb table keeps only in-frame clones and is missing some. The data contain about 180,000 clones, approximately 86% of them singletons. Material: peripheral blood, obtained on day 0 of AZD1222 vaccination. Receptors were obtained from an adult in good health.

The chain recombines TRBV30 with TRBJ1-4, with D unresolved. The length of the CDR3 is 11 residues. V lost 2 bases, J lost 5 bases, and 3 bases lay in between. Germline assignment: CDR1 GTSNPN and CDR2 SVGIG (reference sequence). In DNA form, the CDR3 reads TGTGCCTGGAGTACGAATGAAAAACTGTTTTTT. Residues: CAWSTNEKLFF.

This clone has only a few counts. The CDR3 DNA sequence: TGTGCCAGCAGCTTAGAATGGGGGAGGGGGCGCCTTCAGCCCCAGCATTTT. Its translation is CASSLEWGRGRLQPQHF. The chain uses TRBV11-2 and TRBJ1-5; 7 positions agree with TRBD1. This CDR3 has 17 amino acids. The germline gives CDR1 SGHAT, CDR2 FQNNGV. The V segment lost 0 bases and the J segment 6 bases; nucleotides outside the gene matches: 11.